One sample yielded the 16 T cell receptor beta chains listed below, sequenced in a study of T cell repertoires in cytomegalovirus infection. A single record per CDR3 protein comes from TCRdb applying MiXCR to the reads. The sample lists approximately 630,000 distinct CDR3 sequences, about 24% occurring once. Sample: CD8+ T cells from PBMCs. The receptor set was obtained from a human donor in good health (CMV status not recorded). Some clones in this sample may be carry-over from other donors' samples.

This clonotype was observed many times. The genes are TRBV6-1 and TRBJ2-1, with a possible D match to TRBD1 (5 bases). Trimming removed 1 base from V and 0 bases from J, with 7 bases in between. CDR3 length equals 15 residues. The V gene's germline CDR1 is MNHNS and CDR2 SASEGT. The CDR3 DNA reads TGTGCCAGCAGTGAAGACAGGATCTCCTACAATGAGCAGTTCTTC. Translation gives CASSEDRISYNEQFF.

This clonotype was found a few times. J is TRBJ2-3 and V is TRBV7-9, with D tentatively TRBD2 (7 bases). The CDR3 runs to 16 residues. V lost 5 bases and J 3 bases, leaving 18 bases between the germline ends. Per the germline V gene, CDR1 is SEHNR and CDR2 is FQNEAQ (reference sequence). In nucleotides, the CDR3 is TGTGCCAGCAGCGTTACCGGGGGGCTGGAGACAGATACGCAGTATTTT. Protein: CASSVTGGLETDTQYF.

This clonotype was seen only a few times. The chain has TRBV20-1 and TRBJ2-7; no definite D call. CDR3 length: 11 residues. V was shortened by 5 bases and J by 6 bases, with 11 bases between the two germline ends. Germline loops: CDR1 DFQATT, CDR2 SNEGSKA (reference sequence). CDR3 coding DNA: TGCAGTGCTCCCGAAGGCGGCGAGCAGTACTTC. It translates to CSAPEGGEQYF.

CDR3 DNA: TGCAGCGCCTCCCCCTGGGACAGGGGGCACCAAGATGGAAACACCATATATTTT. It encodes CSASPWDRGHQDGNTIYF. The chain recombines TRBV20-1 with TRBJ1-3; 12 bases are a match to TRBD1. Germline-derived CDR1 and CDR2 are DFQATT and SNEGSKA (reference sequence). CDR3 length: 18 residues.

This clonotype has ten or more counts. The genes are TRBV11-3 and TRBJ2-5; 7 bases are shared with TRBD2. V dropped 2 bases and J dropped 1; count of bases not matched to a gene: 7. This CDR3 contains 16 residues. Looked up from germline, CDR1 is SGHNT and CDR2 is YENEEA. CDR3 loop: CASSLSGTSAQETQYF. The DNA for the CDR3 is TGTGCCAGCAGCTTAAGCGGGACCAGCGCCCAAGAGACCCAGTACTTC.

The rearrangement joins TRBV9 to TRBJ2-5, with no clear D. V lost 1 base to trimming and J lost 2 bases, with 12 bases between them. This CDR3 region has 15 residues. The V gene's germline CDR1 is SGDLS and CDR2 YYNGEE. The CDR3 coding sequence is TGTGCCAGCAGCGTACAGTACTACTTTCAAGAGACCCAGTACTTC. Translation gives CASSVQYYFQETQYF.

The rearrangement links TRBV4-1 to TRBJ2-6, with 8 nucleotides matching TRBD2. Per germline, CDR1 MGHRA and CDR2 YSYEKL. This CDR3 spans 20 amino acids. The V segment lost 3 bases and the J segment 0 bases; nucleotides outside the gene matches: 13. The CDR3 region is CASSHPGGVTDLSGANVLTF. The DNA of the CDR3 is TGCGCCAGCAGCCATCCGGGGGGGGTGACAGACCTCTCTGGGGCCAACGTCCTGACTTTC.

This clonotype was counted ten times or more. The CDR3 nucleotides are TGTGCCAGCAGCGCTAGCGGGGGGGGTTCCTACAATGAGCAGTTCTTC. Translation: CASSASGGGSYNEQFF. V and J are TRBV7-2 and TRBJ2-1; 12 bases align to TRBD2. This CDR3 region has 16 residues. The germline V gene has CDR1 SGHTA and CDR2 FQGNSA. The V and J ends lost 5 bases and 1 base, in that order; junction bases with no gene match: 3.

This clonotype was detected ten times or more. The CDR3 reads CASSQGQGALRYTF. The CDR3 bases are TGCGCCAGCAGCCAGGGACAGGGGGCGCTTCGCTACACCTTC. The chain uses TRBV4-1 and TRBJ1-2; 12 nucleotides agree with TRBD1. The CDR3 consists of 14 residues. Germline V CDR1 and CDR2: MGHRA, YSYEKL. V shed 3 bases and J 9 bases; nucleotides not matched to a gene: 5.

This clonotype showed up just a few times. The J gene is TRBJ1-4, the V gene TRBV6-5, with D maybe TRBD1 (5 bases). Germline loops: CDR1 MNHEY, CDR2 SVGAGI. The CDR3 contains 16 residues. V gave up 0 bases and J gave up 2 bases, with 10 bases separating them. In DNA form, the CDR3 reads TGTGCCAGCAGTTACTCGATAACAGGCACTAATGAAAAACTGTTTTTT. Translated, it gives CASSYSITGTNEKLFF.

The rearrangement uses TRBV5-6 and TRBJ2-3; no clear D. The CDR3 is 16 amino acids. The ends were cut back, 4 bases at V and 4 bases at J, with 19 bases in the middle. In germline, CDR1 is SGHDT, CDR2 YYEEEE. CDR3 sequence: CASSPLPTFVPDTQYF. The CDR3 coding sequence is TGTGCCAGCAGCCCGCTTCCGACATTTGTTCCAGATACGCAGTATTTT.

Ten or more counts support this clonotype. The CDR3 nucleotides read TGTGCCAGCAGCACCAGACCCTCACAAGAGACCCAGTACTTC. Translating gives CASSTRPSQETQYF. The V and J genes are TRBV7-2 and TRBJ2-5; the D is unclear. This CDR3 contains 14 residues. V gave up 5 bases and J gave up 2 bases, with 12 bases separating them. From germline, CDR1 is SGHTA and CDR2 FQGNSA. The full variable domain, in which reference TRBV7-2 and TRBJ2-5 provide the parts outside the CDR3, is GAGVSQSPSNKVTEKGKDVELRCDPISGHTALYWYRQSLGQGLEFLIYFQGNSAPDKSGLPSDRFSAERTGGSVSTLTIQRTQQEDSAVYLCASSTRPSQETQYFGPGTRLLVL.

Concerning this clonotype itself: Just one base apart from a much larger clone, this may be a read error. This chain connects TRBV7-9 to TRBJ1-4; D gene ambiguous. With 5 bases removed from V and 5 bases from J, the gap between germline ends came to 24 bases. CDR1 and CDR2 (germline): SEHNR, FQNEAQ (reference sequence). This CDR3 comprises 18 residues. The CDR3 DNA reads as TGTGCCAGCAGCGCCTCATCCGGGATAATAAGACCGAATGAAAAACTGTTTTTT. Amino acid sequence: CASSASSGIIRPNEKLFF.

This clonotype was seen only a few times. The chain couples TRBV15 to TRBJ2-5, with 7 bases lining up with TRBD1. CDR1 and CDR2 (germline): LNHNV, YYDKDF (reference sequence). The V segment lost 6 bases and the J segment 2 bases; nucleotides outside the gene matches: 6. The CDR3 has 14 amino acids. The CDR3 coding sequence is TGTGCCACCAGGAGACAGGGAATACAAGAGACCCAGTACTTC. Translation: CATRRQGIQETQYF.

This chain links TRBV6-5 with TRBJ2-3, with D possibly being TRBD1 (5 bases). Germline-derived CDR1 and CDR2 are MNHEY and SVGAGI. The germline V and J ends were trimmed by 6 bases and 4 bases, with 11 bases remaining between them. The CDR3 runs to 13 residues. DNA for the CDR3: TGTGCCAGCAGGTGGGGCCTCTCAGATACGCAGTATTTT. It translates to CASRWGLSDTQYF.

The chain joins TRBV4-3 to TRBJ2-2; TRBD1 matches at 9 bases. The CDR3 contains 17 residues. Germline assignment: CDR1 LGHNA and CDR2 YSLEER. V gave up 3 bases and J gave up 1 base; unmatched junction bases: 6. The CDR3 is CASSQIGTGKNTGELFF. The CDR3 DNA reads as TGCGCCAGCAGCCAGATCGGGACAGGGAAGAACACCGGGGAGCTGTTTTTT.